This T cell receptor beta chain originates from a study of spatial heterogeneity in lung cancer. Indicated time point: sample taken at primary tumor resection. Study outcomes and limitations: Tracking of tumor mutation counts was seen in expanded intratumoral alpha and beta TCR counts. Ubiquitous expanded TCR counts tracked ubiquitous nonsynonymous mutations; regional expanded TCR counts tracked regional nonsynonymous mutations.

Every TCR cDNA molecule bore its own unique molecular identifier. Via MiXCR, TCRdb re-called the 5' RACE reads, giving one row per CDR3 protein. The data hold 3,700 or so distinct CDR3 sequences, with about an eighth observed a single time. A word on this clonotype: Its antigen is unknown. One junction end does not reproduce the germline sequence, and a read error may be involved.

CDR3 size: 11 residues. Per the germline V gene, CDR1 is GTSNPN and CDR2 is SVGIG (reference sequence). Here the sequenced sample was lung tumor tissue, taken at surgery. The TCR sequence derives from a female donor with early-stage non-small cell lung cancer. The rearrangement links TRBV30 to TRBJ2-3; 8 nucleotides align to TRBD1. CDR3 sequence: CARNRGDTLYF. For the CDR3, the DNA is TGTGCCCGGAACAGGGGGGATACGCTGTATTTT.